The 20 T cell receptor beta chains presented below share a single source sample, sequenced in a study of blood T cell repertoires in COVID-19. The assay was immunoSEQ multiplex PCR, and TCRdb's table has in-frame clones only and misses some. Of 200,000 to 250,000 clones in the sample, just over 85% were seen once. The sequencing input was PBMCs or T cells enriched from blood (not recorded which). These receptors all come from a woman aged 40 to 49 with acute COVID-19.

The chain employs TRBV11-1 and TRBJ2-7; D is perhaps TRBD1 (5 bases). The CDR3 is made up of 14 amino acids. The ends were cut back, 8 bases at V and 0 bases at J, with 14 bases in the middle. CDR1 is SGHAT and CDR2 is FQDESV in the germline V gene (reference sequence). CDR3 DNA: TGTGCCAGCCGGATACAGGTTTCCTCCTACGAGCAGTACTTC. Translation: CASRIQVSSYEQYF. Supplemented by reference TRBV11-1 and TRBJ2-7, the full variable domain reads EAEVAQSPRYKITEKSQAVAFWCDPISGHATLYWYRQILGQGPELLVQFQDESVVDDSQLPKDRFSAERLKGVDSTLKIQPAELGDSAMYLCASRIQVSSYEQYFGPGTRLTVT.

The V and J genes are TRBV11-2 and TRBJ1-6; 7 positions agree with TRBD1. With V trimmed by 5 bases and J by 10 bases, 8 bases remained unmatched. The germline gives CDR1 SGHAT, CDR2 FQNNGV. This CDR3 is 14 amino acids long. The DNA of the CDR3 is TGTGCCAGCAGCAGACAGGGCGCAGGATCACCCCTCCACTTT. Amino acid sequence: CASSRQGAGSPLHF.

This clone was counted only a few times. The rearrangement uses TRBV15 and TRBJ1-6, with TRBD1 identical over 8 bases. The V gene end was trimmed by 5 bases and the J gene end by 6 bases; junction bases not matched to a gene: 12. The CDR3 loop spans 17 amino acids. Per germline, CDR1 LNHNV and CDR2 YYDKDF (reference sequence). CDR3 region: CATSLSGTGPFNSPLHF. The CDR3 DNA is TGTGCCACCAGCCTATCCGGGACAGGCCCCTTTAATTCACCCCTCCACTTT.

This chain connects TRBV12-3 or TRBV12-4 to TRBJ2-2; no firm D call. The length of the CDR3 is 12 residues. V dropped 10 bases and J dropped 1 base, with 7 bases sitting between them. This CDR3 is CAIAVNTGELFF. The CDR3 region has the DNA TGTGCCATCGCGGTGAACACCGGGGAGCTGTTTTTT.

The chain employs TRBV24-1 and TRBJ2-3; 7 nucleotides line up with TRBD2. Germline CDR1 KGHDR, CDR2 SFDVKD. The CDR3 has 16 amino acids. The ends lost 4 bases at V and 4 bases at J; junction bases unmatched: 10. CDR3 amino acids: CATSDLPSGGPDTQYF. The CDR3 bases are TGTGCCACCAGTGACCTACCTAGCGGAGGCCCAGATACGCAGTATTTT.

V and J are TRBV7-9 and TRBJ2-1; the D is unclear. Looked up from germline, CDR1 is SEHNR and CDR2 is FQNEAQ (reference sequence). This CDR3 spans 14 amino acids. V lost 5 bases, J lost 5 bases, and 13 bases lay in between. CDR3 sequence (DNA): TGTGCCAGCAGCCCACCGGAGTCTCACAATGAGCAGTTCTTC. It is translated as CASSPPESHNEQFF.

This clone was detected once. The chain combines TRBV7-2 with TRBJ2-1, with TRBD2 matching over 7 bases. CDR1 SGHTA and CDR2 FQGNSA come from the germline V gene. The CDR3 loop spans 15 amino acids. Trimming cost V 7 bases and J 0 bases; bases outside gene matches: 6. CDR3: CASIGAGDSYNEQFF. In DNA, the CDR3 is TGTGCCAGCATTGGGGCGGGGGACTCCTACAATGAGCAGTTCTTC.

About this clone: Compared with germline, one end of the junction differs, possibly owing to a read error. The V and J genes are TRBV27 and TRBJ1-2, with a possible D match to TRBD1 (5 bases). The CDR3 covers 14 residues. Germline CDR1 and CDR2: MNHEY and SMNVEV (reference sequence). The CDR3 coding sequence is TGTGCCAGCAGTTTATGGGGGGATAACTTTGGCTACACCTTC. Its protein is CASSLWGDNFGYTF.

The chain links TRBV2 to TRBJ1-6; 11 bases are a match to TRBD1. Germline V gene data show CDR1 as SNHLY and CDR2 as FYNNEI. With 6 bases clipped from V and 6 bases from J, the junction kept 7 bases outside the gene matches. The CDR3 loop spans 16 amino acids. The CDR3 bases are TGTGCCAGCAGCGGGACAGGGGGTCGTGGTAATTCACCCCTCCACTTT. It specifies CASSGTGGRGNSPLHF.

The V call is TRBV18, the J call TRBJ1-1; possible D gene TRBD1, 5 bases. The germline V gene has CDR1 KGHSH and CDR2 LQKENI. This CDR3 is 13 amino acids long. V was trimmed by 1 base and J by 6 bases, leaving 9 bases between them. The CDR3 loop reads CASSPLREAEAFF. The DNA of the CDR3 is TGTGCCAGCTCACCACTCAGGGAGGCTGAAGCTTTCTTT.

The V and J genes are TRBV7-9 and TRBJ1-1; D unresolved. V shed 1 base and J shed 5 bases, with 5 bases lying between them. Germline V gives CDR1 SEHNR, CDR2 FQNEAQ (reference sequence). The CDR3 is made up of 12 amino acids. The CDR3: CASSLVRTEAFF. In DNA form, the CDR3 reads TGTGCCAGCAGCTTAGTTCGTACTGAAGCTTTCTTT.

V and J are TRBV9 and TRBJ2-5; 7 nucleotides line up with TRBD2. J gave up 4 bases and V 0 bases, and 6 bases lay outside the gene matches. The CDR3 spans 15 residues. From germline, CDR1 is SGDLS and CDR2 YYNGEE. DNA for the CDR3: TGTGCCAGCAGCGTAGTGGCTAGCGGTATAGAGACCCAGTACTTC. Translation gives CASSVVASGIETQYF.

This chain connects TRBV6-1 to TRBJ2-4, with 9 nucleotides matching TRBD1. The CDR3 is 16 residues long. Germline CDR1 is MNHNS and CDR2 is SASEGT. After removal of 3 bases from V and 1 base from J, the junction contained 4 bases not matched to a gene. The CDR3 here is CASSEGQGMAKNIQYF. CDR3 nucleotide sequence: TGTGCCAGCAGTGAGGGACAGGGAATGGCCAAAAACATTCAGTACTTC.

The J gene is TRBJ1-2, the V gene TRBV9; 7 bases map to TRBD1. CDR1 and CDR2 from the germline V gene are SGDLS and YYNGEE. The CDR3 is 15 residues long. The trim removed 0 bases at V and 7 bases at J, leaving 9 bases unmatched. The chain's CDR3 is CASSVERSGGGGYTF. The CDR3 coding sequence is TGTGCCAGCAGCGTAGAGCGATCAGGGGGTGGTGGCTACACCTTC.

The chain carries TRBV7-2 and TRBJ1-2, with 7 bases that match TRBD1. Germline lookup yields CDR1 SGHTA and CDR2 FQGNSA. V shed 5 bases, J shed 2 bases, and the junction held 8 bases outside the gene matches. CDR3 length: 15 amino acids. Written as DNA, the CDR3 is TGTGCCAGCAGCCGTAGCACAGGGGCCAACTATGGCTACACCTTC. The encoded protein is CASSRSTGANYGYTF.

The chain is built from TRBV7-3 and TRBJ1-6; possible D gene TRBD1, 6 bases. Trimming removed 6 bases at V and 9 bases at J, with 18 bases between. Germline V CDR1 and CDR2: SGHTA, FQGTGA. This CDR3 is 15 amino acids long. The CDR3 reads CASSPTGGVSSPLHF. In nucleotides, the CDR3 is TGTGCCAGCAGTCCGACAGGTGGTGTAAGTTCACCCCTCCACTTT.

The chain links TRBV2 to TRBJ1-2; D perhaps matches TRBD1 (6 bases). Germline V gives CDR1 SNHLY, CDR2 FYNNEI. Trimming stripped 6 bases from V and 5 bases from J, with 22 bases between. CDR3 length: 16 amino acids. CDR3 protein: CASSDTTSPRGYGYTF. CDR3 nucleotides: TGTGCCAGCAGCGACACGACTAGCCCCAGGGGTTATGGCTACACCTTC.

This clone was observed once. This chain links TRBV5-5 with TRBJ1-2; TRBD1 aligns across 8 bases. The ends lost 4 bases at V and 2 bases at J; junction bases unmatched: 4. Germline V gene data show CDR1 as SGHKS and CDR2 as YYEKEE (reference sequence). The CDR3 covers 14 residues. The chain's CDR3 is CASSTGQANYGYTF. The CDR3 bases are TGTGCCAGCAGCACGGGACAGGCGAACTATGGCTACACCTTC.

V is TRBV2 and J is TRBJ2-1, with TRBD2 as a possible D gene (7 bases). The CDR3 covers 19 residues. The ends were cut back, 6 bases at V and 0 bases at J, with 24 bases in the middle. CDR1 and CDR2 from the germline V gene are SNHLY and FYNNEI. The CDR3 spells CASRPRGGRIESSYNEQFF. In DNA, the CDR3 is TGTGCCAGCAGGCCTCGCGGGGGCCGCATTGAGAGCTCCTACAATGAGCAGTTCTTC.

This chain joins TRBV5-1 and TRBJ1-2; D perhaps matches TRBD1 (6 bases). CDR3 length: 11 amino acids. The V gene's germline CDR1 is SGHRS and CDR2 YFSETQ. The V end lost 4 bases, the J end lost 9 bases, and 10 bases lay between the germline ends. Here the CDR3 reads CASSGTGSYTF. The CDR3 DNA reads as TGCGCCAGCAGCGGAACAGGGAGCTACACCTTC. The full variable domain, in which reference TRBV5-1 and TRBJ1-2 provide the parts outside the CDR3, is KAGVTQTPRYLIKTRGQQVTLSCSPISGHRSVSWYQQTPGQGLQFLFEYFSETQRNKGNFPGRFSGRQFSNSRSEMNVSTLELGDSALYLCASSGTGSYTFGSGTRLTVV.